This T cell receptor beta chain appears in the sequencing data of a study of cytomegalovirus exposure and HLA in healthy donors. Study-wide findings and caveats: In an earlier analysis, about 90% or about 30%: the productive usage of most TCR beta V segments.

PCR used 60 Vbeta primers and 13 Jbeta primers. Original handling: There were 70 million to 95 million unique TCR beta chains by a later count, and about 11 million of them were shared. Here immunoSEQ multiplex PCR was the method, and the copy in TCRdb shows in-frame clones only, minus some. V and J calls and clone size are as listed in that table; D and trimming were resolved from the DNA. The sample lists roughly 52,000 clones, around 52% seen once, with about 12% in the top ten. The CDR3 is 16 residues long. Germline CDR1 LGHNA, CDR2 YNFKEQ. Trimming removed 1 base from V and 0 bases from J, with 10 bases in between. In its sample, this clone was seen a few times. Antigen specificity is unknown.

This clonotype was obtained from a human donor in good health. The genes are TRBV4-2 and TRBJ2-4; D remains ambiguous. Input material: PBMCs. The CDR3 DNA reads TGTGCCAGCAGCCAAGTATCCGCGGCAGCCAAAAACATTCAGTACTTC. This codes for CASSQVSAAAKNIQYF.